The next 5 T cell receptor beta chains were all read from a single sample in a study of blood T cell repertoires in COVID-19. TCRdb's copy holds only in-frame clones and misses some; the assay was immunoSEQ multiplex PCR. The sample includes a few hundred thousand clones, 85% seen only once; the top ten take 2.9%. Sequenced input: peripheral blood. Receptors were obtained from a man between 50 and 59 years old who had recovered from COVID-19.

This chain links TRBV19 with TRBJ1-5; D is undetermined. The germline V gene encodes CDR1 LNHDA and CDR2 SQIVND (reference sequence). The CDR3 has 15 residues. Trimming removed 10 bases from V and 2 bases from J, with 18 bases in between. The chain's CDR3 is CATSRYEAGNQPQHF. The CDR3 DNA sequence: TGTGCCACCTCTCGTTATGAGGCCGGCAATCAGCCCCAGCATTTT.

V usage is TRBV28 and J usage is TRBJ1-3; D is unresolved. Trimming removed 4 bases from V and 3 bases from J, with 10 bases in between. Per the germline V gene, CDR1 is MDHEN and CDR2 is SYDVKM. This CDR3 comprises 14 residues. In nucleotides, the CDR3 is TGTGCCAGCAGTTCGGGATTCCGTGGAAACACCATATATTTT. Protein product: CASSSGFRGNTIYF.

On this clone: It is unclear where the CDR3 begins or ends on the DNA, so no DNA is shown, and the CDR3 is as TCRdb lists it. The chain links TRBV6-5 to TRBJ1-1; TRBD1 was called by the table and not checked on the DNA. A total of 14 residues make up the CDR3, ends included. The germline gives CDR1 MNHEY, CDR2 SVGAGI. CDR3 amino acids: CASSSSTGYTEAFF.

V and J are TRBV19 and TRBJ2-3; D possibly corresponds to TRBD1 (5 bases). The CDR3 totals 14 residues. The V end lost 9 bases, the J end lost 1 base, and 14 bases lay between the germline ends. Germline V lookup: CDR1 LNHDA, CDR2 SQIVND (reference sequence). DNA for the CDR3: TGTGCCAGCACAGCCCCAGGGCGCACAGATACGCAGTATTTT. It encodes CASTAPGRTDTQYF.

V usage is TRBV29-1 and J usage is TRBJ2-1; TRBD1 might be the D (6 bases). The CDR3 has 12 residues. V was clipped by 3 bases and J by 12 bases, with 15 bases between them. Per germline, CDR1 SQVTM and CDR2 ANQGSEA. DNA for the CDR3: TGCAGCGTTGAGCCCCCAATGGGGGCGCAGTTCTTC. It yields the protein CSVEPPMGAQFF.